This note documents a single T cell receptor (beta chain) sequence. The data were obtained in a study of blood T cell repertoires in COVID-19. Profiling relied on immunoSEQ multiplex PCR, and the TCRdb table lists in-frame clones only, not all of them. The data contain about 40,000 clones, about four fifths of them singletons. Looked up from germline, CDR1 is MDHEN and CDR2 is SYDVKM. The CDR3 consists of 16 residues. V lost 6 bases to trimming and J lost 5 bases; unmatched junction nucleotides: 13. The sequenced sample was peripheral blood. This sequence originates from a woman aged 60 to 75 with acute or convalescent COVID-19. The chain couples TRBV28 to TRBJ1-2; 9 bases are a match to TRBD1. The CDR3 region has the DNA TGTGCCAGCAGGCCCTCGGGGGACAGGGCTTTTTATGGCTACACCTTC. Its translation is CASRPSGDRAFYGYTF.